One sample yielded the 15 T cell receptor beta chains listed below, sequenced in a study of identical twins. TCRdb fed the 5' RACE reads into MiXCR, producing one record per CDR3 protein. Altogether 1.5 million or so distinct CDR3 sequences are present, less than 35% being singletons, with the ten largest covering about 0.27%. The source material was cord blood. The receptors originated from a newborn girl in good health.

This clonotype appeared many times. The CDR3 loop is CASSKLAGKGEQYF. CDR3 DNA: TGTGCCAGCAGCAAACTAGCGGGAAAAGGCGAGCAGTACTTC. This sequence joins TRBV6-5 and TRBJ2-7; 10 bases line up with TRBD2. Trimming at V came to 6 bases and at J to 6 bases, leaving 8 bases not matched to a gene. CDR3 length: 14 amino acids. Germline V gene lookup returns CDR1 MNHEY and CDR2 SVGAGI.

This clonotype has more than one count but fewer than ten. The chain has TRBV7-9 and TRBJ1-1; weak D call: TRBD1 (5 bases). The CDR3 loop spans 13 amino acids. Germline CDR1 is SEHNR and CDR2 is FQNEAQ (reference sequence). V was pared by 4 bases and J by 4 bases, with 10 bases between. The CDR3 region has the DNA TGTGCCAGCAGCTCTACAGGACCCACTGAAGCTTTCTTT. It yields the protein CASSSTGPTEAFF. The full variable domain, completed using reference TRBV7-9 and TRBJ1-1, is DTGVSQNPRHKITKRGQNVTFRCDPISEHNRLYWYRQTLGQGPEFLTYFQNEAQLEKSRLLSDRFSAERPKGSFSTLEIQRTEQGDSAMYLCASSSTGPTEAFFGQGTRLTVV.

This clonotype was observed a handful of times. The J gene is TRBJ2-1, the V gene TRBV4-1; D not certain. This CDR3 spans 12 amino acids. Looked up from germline, CDR1 is MGHRA and CDR2 is YSYEKL. The V end was cut by 6 bases, the J end by 8 bases, with 11 bases between. The CDR3 DNA reads as TGCGCCAGCAGATCTATAGTCGATGAGCAGTTCTTC. Amino acid sequence: CASRSIVDEQFF.

The chain is built from TRBV11-2 and TRBJ2-7; TRBD1 is a possible D gene (6 bases). The CDR3 extends over 13 amino acids. The germline V and J ends were trimmed by 7 bases and 0 bases, with 10 bases remaining between them. Germline loops: CDR1 SGHAT, CDR2 FQNNGV. The CDR3 DNA is TGTGCCAGCACCCAGGACAGCTCCTACGAGCAGTACTTC. This codes for CASTQDSSYEQYF.

The chain links TRBV7-6 to TRBJ2-5; no definite D call. Germline V gene data show CDR1 as SGHVS and CDR2 as FNYEAQ. Deletions cut 5 bases from V and 0 bases from J, with 10 bases between. This CDR3 comprises 14 residues. The CDR3 nucleotides read TGTGCCAGCAGCCTCACAGCCAACCAAGAGACCCAGTACTTC. This encodes CASSLTANQETQYF.

This clonotype occurred a few times. The rearrangement joins TRBV6-1 to TRBJ1-4, with a possible D match to TRBD1 (5 bases). The length of the CDR3 is 15 residues. Germline V lookup: CDR1 MNHNS, CDR2 SASEGT. V was shortened by 6 bases and J by 6 bases, with 17 bases between the two germline ends. The CDR3 bases are TGTGCCAGCAGACTAAGACGTCAAGGGGATGAAAAACTGTTTTTT. As protein: CASRLRRQGDEKLFF.

The V and J genes are TRBV20-1 and TRBJ1-5; TRBD1 aligns across 7 bases. V gave up 5 bases and J gave up 3 bases; unmatched junction bases: 7. There are 14 residues in the CDR3. The germline V gene encodes CDR1 DFQATT and CDR2 SNEGSKA (reference sequence). The CDR3 DNA follows: TGCAGTGCTTCGGGACAGTCCTTCAATCAGCCCCAGCATTTT. As protein: CSASGQSFNQPQHF.

J is TRBJ1-2 and V is TRBV4-1; perhaps TRBD1 as D (5 bases). V shed 5 bases and J shed 0 bases, with 22 bases lying between them. The CDR3 totals 18 residues. CDR1 MGHRA and CDR2 YSYEKL come from the germline V gene. The CDR3 loop is CASSSRLPGLRTNYGYTF. In nucleotides, the CDR3 is TGCGCCAGCAGCTCTAGACTCCCAGGGTTACGGACTAACTATGGCTACACCTTC.

The chain uses TRBV20-1 and TRBJ1-2; D unresolved. The V and J ends lost 6 bases and 0 bases respectively, with 11 bases between them. This CDR3 has 13 amino acids. Germline V gives CDR1 DFQATT, CDR2 SNEGSKA (reference sequence). The CDR3 protein is CSAGSFPNYGYTF. CDR3 DNA: TGCAGTGCCGGGAGTTTCCCTAACTATGGCTACACCTTC.

The rearrangement uses TRBV7-9 and TRBJ1-1; no clear D gene. The germline gives CDR1 SEHNR, CDR2 FQNEAQ (reference sequence). With 5 bases removed from V and 8 bases from J, the gap between germline ends came to 6 bases. The CDR3 has 10 residues. The CDR3: CASSRREAFF. As DNA, the CDR3 is TGTGCCAGCAGCAGACGGGAAGCTTTCTTT.

This clonotype was seen a handful of times. The V gene is TRBV5-6, the J gene TRBJ2-5; no definite D call. Trimming shortened V by 0 bases and J by 1 base, and 10 bases separated the two germline ends. CDR1 is SGHDT and CDR2 is YYEEEE in the germline V gene. This CDR3 has 15 residues. The CDR3 DNA reads TGTGCCAGCAGCTTGGAAAGGGTAGTCCAAGAGACCCAGTACTTC. It specifies CASSLERVVQETQYF.

This clonotype was detected ten times or more. The chain carries TRBV10-3 and TRBJ2-5; D gene uncertain. CDR1 and CDR2 (germline): ENHRY, SYGVKD. This CDR3 is built from 16 residues. V gave up 0 bases and J gave up 4 bases, with 15 bases separating them. The CDR3 loop reads CAISESKALDGETQYF. For the CDR3, the DNA is TGTGCCATCAGTGAGTCTAAAGCACTGGACGGAGAGACCCAGTACTTC.

The genes are TRBV7-9 and TRBJ2-1, with 9 bases fitting TRBD2. V dropped 4 bases and J dropped 10; count of bases not matched to a gene: 8. The CDR3 covers 14 residues. Germline V gene lookup returns CDR1 SEHNR and CDR2 FQNEAQ (reference sequence). The CDR3 sequence is CASSSSGMINEQFF. In DNA, the CDR3 is TGTGCCAGCAGCTCTAGCGGGATGATAAACGAGCAGTTCTTC.

The gene calls are TRBV7-9 and TRBJ1-1, with D perhaps TRBD1 (5 bases). V was cut by 5 bases and J by 1 base, with 14 bases left in between. The CDR3 contains 15 residues. Germline CDR1 SEHNR, CDR2 FQNEAQ (reference sequence). CDR3: CASSGQQDANTEAFF. CDR3 in DNA: TGTGCCAGCAGCGGCCAACAGGACGCGAACACTGAAGCTTTCTTT.

This sequence joins TRBV20-1 and TRBJ2-5; the match to TRBD1 covers 8 bases. Germline V lookup: CDR1 DFQATT, CDR2 SNEGSKA (reference sequence). After removal of 1 base from V and 4 bases from J, the junction contained 11 bases not matched to a gene. The CDR3 totals 16 residues. CDR3 DNA: TGCAGTGCTAGAGTTCTGGGAATGACAGGGGCAGAGACCCAGTACTTC. The encoded protein is CSARVLGMTGAETQYF.